This TCR beta chain was captured by sequencing in a study of cytotoxic CD8 clonotypes in ibrutinib-treated CLL. Study at large: There were, on average, nearly 260,000 productive templates and 85,000 to 95,000 productive rearrangements per sample.

Libraries were prepared by immunoSEQ multiplex PCR; TCRdb keeps only in-frame clonotypes and omits some of them. The sample has roughly 150,000 clones, over 75% seen once. Trimming stripped 4 bases from V and 1 base from J, with 12 bases between. The CDR3 spans 15 residues. Per germline, CDR1 SGHRS and CDR2 YFSETQ. The sample in question was PBMCs, obtained at disease progression, from a patient treated with ibrutinib. This chain links TRBV5-1 with TRBJ1-5; possibly TRBD1 for D (6 bases). This clonotype originated in a human donor with chronic lymphocytic leukemia. Here the CDR3 DNA reads TGCGCCAGCAGCCCAGGGACATCAAGCAATCAGCCCCAGCATTTT. Translating gives CASSPGTSSNQPQHF.